This T cell receptor beta chain is drawn from a study of T cell repertoires in aging, cancer and after chemotherapy (dated by TCRdb to about 2019). Context from the whole study: Six donor age groups were covered, ranging from 30 or younger up to 70 or older, and each group contained at least three individuals. To examine immunoaging and T cell reconstitution after chemotherapy, the study profiled TCR beta repertoires in peripheral blood from healthy donors and cancer patients. Roughly 8.8 million TCR reads were contained in the full dataset. Paired pre- and post-chemotherapy samples in the solid tumor group came from brain tumor (glioblastoma) patients receiving temozolomide-based therapy. A cohort of around 210 cancer patients (around 93 with hematological and around 130 with solid cancers) was assembled, and 100 or so healthy donors were included as a reference group.

The germline V gene sets CDR1 to SGHRS and CDR2 to YFSETQ. From the cysteine up to the phenylalanine, the CDR3 has a length of 14 residues. Of all the DNA, just the CDR3 is kept, 42 bases in frame from base 1. The germline ends are 11 bases apart after V is trimmed by 2 bases and J by 5 bases. Comments on this clonotype: Which antigen it targets is not known. No quality values exist for individual bases; no much larger clone is one base distant.

Rearranged TRB sequences spanning V, D and J segments were amplified in a multiplex touch-down PCR with a mixed TRB-A/B primer pool. Illumina adapters and sample indices were added to the amplicons in two consecutive PCR reactions performed with Phusion HS II polymerase. Amplicons were gel-purified with the NucleoSpin Gel and PCR Clean-up kit, then checked with Qubit and an Agilent 2100 Bioanalyzer. The libraries were sequenced on an Illumina MiSeq with 600-cycle, single-indexed, paired-end runs. In the authors' own workflow: MiXCR versions 2.12 and 3.0.5 were used to process TRB sequences. Each unique CDR3 nucleotide sequence was counted as one clone, and only productive sequences with at least two reads were retained. The repertoire metrics were Shannon diversity, evenness, clonality (calculated as one minus evenness), and diversity profiles parameterized by alpha from 0 to 5. The IGoR algorithm was used to calculate generation probabilities for clones in the paired samples taken before and after chemotherapy. The public reads were quality trimmed at Q25 with fastp and then assembled into clones with MiXCR by TCRdb, keeping productive beta chains. Here each entry gathers all rows of one CDR3 protein and keeps the most common genes and DNA. The V and J calls, along with clone size, are taken from TCRdb and not from the paper's own processing. The sample yields 2,700 or so distinct CDR3 sequences; roughly a third were counted once. In total, the top ten clones hold around 74% of the sample.

Genomic DNA extracted from peripheral blood, rather than sorted cells or RNA, was used as the source for amplification of TCR beta rearrangements. Here is what the overall study found, with its caveats: In both cancer cohorts, the median generation probability rose over the chemotherapy interval, which suggests that the repertoire was reconstituted through rebound thymic output. Compared with age-matched healthy donors, untreated patients with hematological or solid cancers had significantly lower TCR diversity and higher clonality in blood. It was noted by the authors that conclusions about immunological memory after chemotherapy cannot be drawn from the repertoire data. In healthy donors, the decline in TCR diversity with age was mainly due to loss of richness, whereas in cancer patients loss of evenness also played a role.

The sequence came from a human donor with a solid tumor. Rearrangement joined TRBV5-1 to TRBJ1-5; a tentative D match to TRBD1 spans 5 bases. The specimen was blood. The CDR3 protein sequence reads: CASSFWGRDQPQHF. Read as DNA, the sequence is TGCGCCAGCAGCTTTTGGGGGAGGGATCAGCCCCAGCATTTT.